This entry lists 22 T cell receptor beta chains sequenced from one sample in a study of vaccination and CD4 T cells after COVID-19. These receptors have no identified antigens. With the Oncomine TCR Beta short-read assay, DNA from cultured CD4+ T cells was sequenced. TCRdb re-derived calls from the PCR reads in MiXCR, one entry per CDR3 protein. The table records under 15,000 distinct CDR3 sequences, around 42% of them present only once. Treatment defined: roughly 10-day PBMC culture with coronavirus spike peptide pools or control peptides (ViraFEST assay). The starting material was CD4+ T cells from blood, cultured in vitro, obtained before SARS-CoV-2 vaccination. The receptors shown here come from a human donor who had recovered from COVID-19.

This clonotype was found a few times. The chain joins TRBV20-1 to TRBJ1-6; D remains unclear. CDR1 is DFQATT, CDR2 SNEGSKA, per germline (reference sequence). The CDR3 loop spans 13 amino acids. V lost 1 base and J 5 bases, leaving 6 bases between the germline ends. Here the CDR3 DNA reads TGCAGTGCTAGAGGGATCCATAATTCACCCCTCCACTTT. This codes for CSARGIHNSPLHF.

In this sample, this clonotype turned up a few times. The junction and the germline gene differ at one end; a read error may be behind it. The rearrangement links TRBV15 to TRBJ1-2, with D possibly being TRBD1 (5 bases). Per the germline V gene, CDR1 is LNHNV and CDR2 is YYDKDF (reference sequence). The length of the CDR3 is 16 residues. The CDR3 reads CATSRAYNRVGTPIGF. Written as DNA, the CDR3 is TGTGCCACCAGCAGAGCCTATAATCGGGTTGGGACGCCGATCGGCTTC.

This clonotype was seen once. This sequence joins TRBV6-5 and TRBJ1-3, with 8 bases that match TRBD1. Germline trimming cut 2 bases from V and 3 bases from J; bases unmatched to any gene: 0. CDR3 length: 14 amino acids. CDR1 is MNHEY and CDR2 is SVGAGI in the germline V gene. The CDR3 reads CASSYGQGGNTIYF. Here the CDR3 DNA reads TGTGCCAGCAGTTACGGACAGGGTGGAAACACCATATATTTT.

This clonotype was found a few times. The chain combines TRBV7-8 with TRBJ2-5; no firm D call. From germline, CDR1 is SGHVS and CDR2 FQNEAQ. Deletions cut 1 base from V and 6 bases from J, with 9 bases between. The CDR3 is 13 residues long. CDR3 coding DNA: TGTGCCAGCAGCTTAGTTCAGAAGAAGACCCAGTACTTC. Its translation is CASSLVQKKTQYF.

V gene TRBV9 combines with J gene TRBJ2-7; D may be TRBD2 (6 bases). V was shortened by 2 bases and J by 2 bases, with 11 bases between the two germline ends. Germline lookup yields CDR1 SGDLS and CDR2 YYNGEE. The CDR3 covers 14 residues. The CDR3 bases are TGTGCCAGCAGCGTTCGGTGGGAGGCCTACGAGCAGTACTTC. Its protein product is CASSVRWEAYEQYF.

This chain uses TRBV24-1 with TRBJ2-3, with a tentative D call TRBD1 (5 bases). The ends were cut back, 6 bases at V and 0 bases at J, with 6 bases in the middle. The CDR3 covers 13 residues. Germline V gene lookup returns CDR1 KGHDR and CDR2 SFDVKD. The CDR3 reads CATSRQSTDTQYF. The CDR3, as DNA: TGTGCCACCAGTAGACAGAGCACAGATACGCAGTATTTT.

The V gene is TRBV27, the J gene TRBJ2-1, with TRBD2 identical over 13 bases. This CDR3 has 16 amino acids. Germline V gene data show CDR1 as MNHEY and CDR2 as SMNVEV (reference sequence). Trimming removed 6 bases from V and 10 bases from J; junction bases left unmatched: 12. CDR3 sequence (DNA): TGTGCCAGCAGACTTTCAACTAGCGGGAGGGGGGGCGAGCAGTTCTTC. Translation gives CASRLSTSGRGGEQFF.

A few counts support this clonotype. J is TRBJ2-5 and V is TRBV20-1; D gene uncertain. V lost 3 bases to trimming and J lost 5 bases, with 13 bases between them. Germline V gives CDR1 DFQATT, CDR2 SNEGSKA (reference sequence). The CDR3 length is 13 residues. The CDR3 nucleotides read TGCAGTGCTAGTCACGGCGGCACCGAGACCCAGTACTTC. It codes for CSASHGGTETQYF.

The J gene is TRBJ1-1, the V gene TRBV7-2; 7 bases agree with TRBD1. Per the germline V gene, CDR1 is SGHTA and CDR2 is FQGNSA. V was clipped by 1 base and J by 10 bases; unmatched bases: 9. This CDR3 region has 14 residues. CDR3 protein: CASSLEGRGRSAFF. CDR3 DNA sequence: TGTGCCAGCAGCTTAGAGGGCAGGGGGAGGTCAGCTTTCTTT.

This clonotype was counted a few times. The rearrangement links TRBV6-5 to TRBJ2-2; the D is unclear. Germline loops: CDR1 MNHEY, CDR2 SVGAGI. The CDR3 is 12 amino acids. V was pared by 4 bases and J by 6 bases, with 6 bases between. CDR3 loop: CASSSPAGELFF. The CDR3 bases are TGTGCCAGCAGTTCCCCGGCCGGGGAGCTGTTTTTT.

CDR3 sequence reads: CASGPSGADQPQHF. CDR3 coding DNA: TGTGCCAGCGGGCCTTCCGGGGCAGATCAGCCCCAGCATTTT. This chain joins TRBV12-3 or TRBV12-4 and TRBJ1-5; TRBD1 is a possible D gene (5 bases). This CDR3 has 14 amino acids. V shed 8 bases and J shed 5 bases, with 16 bases lying between them.

The rearrangement links TRBV6-1 to TRBJ1-5; D unresolved. Per the germline V gene, CDR1 is MNHNS and CDR2 is SASEGT. CDR3 length equals 16 residues. V was shortened by 1 base and J by 6 bases, with 16 bases between the two germline ends. CDR3 nucleotides: TGTGCCAGCAGTGAAGAGAACGCCCGAGGGTTTCAGCCCCAGCATTTT. Its protein is CASSEENARGFQPQHF.

The chain carries TRBV7-2 and TRBJ1-3, with D uncertain. There are 15 residues in the CDR3. Germline assignment: CDR1 SGHTA and CDR2 FQGNSA. Trimming took off 1 base at V and 4 bases at J, with 11 bases between the two ends. CDR3 amino acids: CASSLDVARGNTIYF. In DNA, the CDR3 is TGTGCCAGCAGCTTAGACGTGGCCCGCGGAAACACCATATATTTT.

This rearrangement joins TRBV20-1 to TRBJ2-3; unclear D gene. This CDR3 spans 15 amino acids. The V and J ends lost 3 bases and 2 bases respectively, with 15 bases between them. Germline-derived CDR1 and CDR2 are DFQATT and SNEGSKA (reference sequence). The chain's CDR3 is CSASKRDIYTDTQYF. For the CDR3, the DNA is TGCAGTGCTAGTAAGAGAGATATTTACACAGATACGCAGTATTTT.

V is TRBV6-1 and J is TRBJ1-6; D gene ambiguous. CDR3 length: 14 amino acids. From germline, CDR1 is MNHNS and CDR2 SASEGT. Trimming pared 3 bases from V and 5 bases from J, leaving 8 bases between. CDR3 region: CASSDNLNNSPLHF. The CDR3 coding sequence is TGTGCCAGCAGTGATAACTTAAATAATTCACCCCTCCACTTT.

In DNA, the CDR3 is TGTGCCATCAAATACAGCTATGGCTACACCTTC. This gives the protein CAIKYSYGYTF. The V gene is TRBV10-3, the J gene TRBJ1-2; D not resolved. V shed 7 bases and J shed 4 bases, with 7 bases lying between them. CDR3 length equals 11 residues. From germline, CDR1 is ENHRY and CDR2 SYGVKD.

CDR3 sequence: CASSYSTSGRGSYEQYF. Written as DNA, the CDR3 is TGTGCCAGCAGTTACTCGACTAGCGGGCGGGGAAGTTACGAGCAGTACTTC. The V call is TRBV6-2 or TRBV6-3, the J call TRBJ2-7; 10 bases are shared with TRBD2. This CDR3 is built from 17 residues. V gave up 0 bases and J gave up 4 bases; unmatched junction bases: 9. Germline CDR1 is MNHEY and CDR2 is SVGEGT.

This clonotype has only a few counts. CDR3 in DNA: TGTGCCAGCAGTTTGGGTCTGGACAGGGGAAATTCACCCCTCCACTTT. It specifies CASSLGLDRGNSPLHF. The rearrangement joins TRBV6-5 to TRBJ1-6, with 9 positions matching TRBD1. With V trimmed by 4 bases and J by 7 bases, 8 bases remained unmatched. The CDR3 sequence is 16 residues long. Germline V gene sequence: CDR1 MNHEY, CDR2 SVGAGI.

The V gene is TRBV7-9, the J gene TRBJ2-1; 11 nucleotides align to TRBD2. This CDR3 is built from 15 residues. Germline V lookup: CDR1 SEHNR, CDR2 FQNEAQ (reference sequence). The junction had 9 bases not matched to a gene; V was cut back by 6 bases and J by 8 bases. The CDR3 protein is CASSRTSGSVYEQFF. CDR3 nucleotides: TGTGCCAGCAGTCGAACTAGCGGGAGTGTCTATGAGCAGTTCTTC.

This clonotype was counted a single time. The chain uses TRBV19 and TRBJ2-2; 7 nucleotides match TRBD1. The CDR3 length is 13 residues. Trimming cost V 8 bases and J 7 bases; bases outside gene matches: 7. CDR1 is LNHDA, CDR2 SQIVND, per germline (reference sequence). For the CDR3, the DNA is TGTGCCAGTTCTACAGGGGCCTTCGGGGAGCTGTTTTTT. Translating it yields CASSTGAFGELFF.

The gene calls are TRBV30 and TRBJ1-2, with a tentative D call TRBD1 (6 bases). From germline, CDR1 is GTSNPN and CDR2 SVGIG (reference sequence). V was shortened by 2 bases and J by 10 bases, with 14 bases between the two germline ends. The CDR3 is 12 residues long. The CDR3 region has the DNA TGTGCCTGGAGTAGACAGGCGGGAGACTACACCTTC. Residues: CAWSRQAGDYTF.

The sample holds a few counts of this clonotype. The chain is built from TRBV6-1 and TRBJ2-6; the D gene could be TRBD1 or TRBD2 (5 bases each). The CDR3 sequence is 16 residues long. V dropped 10 bases and J dropped 0 bases, with 16 bases sitting between them. The V gene's germline CDR1 is MNHNS and CDR2 SASEGT. The CDR3 region has the DNA TGTGCCACCCAGCTGGGGGATAGCTCTGGGGCCAACGTCCTGACTTTC. Amino acids: CATQLGDSSGANVLTF.